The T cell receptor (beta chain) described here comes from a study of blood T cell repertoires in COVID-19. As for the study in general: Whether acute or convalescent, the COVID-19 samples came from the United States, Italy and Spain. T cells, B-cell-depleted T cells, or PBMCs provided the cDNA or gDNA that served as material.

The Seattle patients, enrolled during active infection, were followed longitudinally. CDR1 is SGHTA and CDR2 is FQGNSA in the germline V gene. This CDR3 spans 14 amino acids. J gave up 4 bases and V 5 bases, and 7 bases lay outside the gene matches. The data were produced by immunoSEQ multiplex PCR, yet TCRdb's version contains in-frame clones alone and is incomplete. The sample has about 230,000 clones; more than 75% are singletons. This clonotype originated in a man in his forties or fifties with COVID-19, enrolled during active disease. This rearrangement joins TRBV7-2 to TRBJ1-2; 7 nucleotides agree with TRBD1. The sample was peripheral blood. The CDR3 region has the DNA TGTGCCAGCAGCCAGGGGGGCTTTGGCTATGGCTACACCTTC. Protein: CASSQGGFGYGYTF.